These 18 T cell receptor beta chains came from one sample sequenced in a study of beta chain features in type 1 diabetes. Expressed TCRB transcripts were sequenced, since all the RNA that had been isolated was reverse transcribed. Profiled with immunoSEQ multiplex PCR; TCRdb holds only in-frame clones, not every one. The sample consists of 450,000 to 550,000 clones, 25% to 35% of them appearing once. The sample comprised naive CD4+ T cells from blood. These receptors came from a man aged 18-30 years in good health.

This clone has just a few counts. The chain uses TRBV7-2 and TRBJ1-2; 7 bases are shared with TRBD1. CDR1 is SGHTA and CDR2 is FQGNSA in the germline V gene. V trimming: 2 bases; J trimming: 4 bases; junction bases outside the gene matches: 10. CDR3 length: 16 residues. DNA for the CDR3: TGTGCCAGCAGCTTAAGGGACAGAACCTCTATCTATGGCTACACCTTC. It yields the protein CASSLRDRTSIYGYTF.

This clone was seen a handful of times. The chain has TRBV30 and TRBJ1-4; D gene unclear. The germline V gene has CDR1 GTSNPN and CDR2 SVGIG (reference sequence). Trimming removed 3 bases from V and 7 bases from J, with 12 bases in between. This CDR3 is 13 amino acids long. CDR3 DNA: TGTGCCTGGAGAGGGAGCGTGTCTGAAAAACTGTTTTTT. This gives the protein CAWRGSVSEKLFF.

J is TRBJ2-5 and V is TRBV5-1; TRBD2 might be the D (6 bases). V shed 1 base and J shed 5 bases, with 15 bases lying between them. The CDR3 loop spans 15 amino acids. Germline V CDR1 and CDR2: SGHRS, YFSETQ. The CDR3 reads CASSLTSTSVETQYF. In DNA form, the CDR3 reads TGCGCCAGCAGCTTGACTAGCACCTCGGTGGAGACCCAGTACTTC.

In this sample, this clone turned up a few times. Compared with germline, one end of the junction differs, possibly owing to a read error. CDR3 protein: CSAEAQGAVSYNEQFF. The CDR3 nucleotides are TGCAGCGCTGAAGCACAGGGGGCGGTTTCCTACAATGAGCAGTTCTTC. The V gene is TRBV29-1, the J gene TRBJ2-1; 9 nucleotides line up with TRBD1. The CDR3 sequence is 16 residues long. Germline assignment: CDR1 SQVTM and CDR2 ANQGSEA.

This clone was observed a handful of times. The chain links TRBV9 to TRBJ2-1; TRBD2 is a possible D gene (6 bases). Trimming took 3 bases from V and 8 from J, leaving 12 bases between them. CDR1 is SGDLS, CDR2 YYNGEE, per germline. The CDR3 is 13 residues long. The CDR3 DNA is TGTGCCAGCAGCGCCGGGACTTTTGATGAGCAGTTCTTC. Translated, it gives CASSAGTFDEQFF.

V and J are TRBV5-1 and TRBJ2-3, with D perhaps TRBD2 (6 bases). With 4 bases removed from V and 4 bases from J, the gap between germline ends came to 13 bases. Germline V gives CDR1 SGHRS, CDR2 YFSETQ. This CDR3 is built from 14 residues. The DNA of the CDR3 is TGCGCCAGCAGCCCTGTGGAGGGCGCAGATACGCAGTATTTT. This codes for CASSPVEGADTQYF.

This clone was counted a single time. Other DNA sequences in the same sample also yield this CDR3. This rearrangement joins TRBV18 to TRBJ2-5; D remains unclear. The V gene lost 3 bases and the J gene lost 4 bases, with 9 bases spanning the gap. The CDR3 length is 13 residues. Germline-derived CDR1 and CDR2 are KGHSH and LQKENI. The CDR3 reads CASSPNWGETQYF. The DNA for the CDR3 is TGTGCCAGCTCACCTAATTGGGGAGAGACCCAGTACTTC. Based on the CDR3 plus reference TRBV18 and TRBJ2-5, the full variable domain is NAGVMQNPRHLVRRRGQEARLRCSPMKGHSHVYWYRQLPEEGLKFMVYLQKENIIDESGMPKERFSAEFPKEGPSILRIQQVVRGDSAAYFCASSPNWGETQYFGPGTRLLVL.

This chain uses TRBV30 with TRBJ2-7; TRBD2 agrees at 7 bases. The J segment lost 2 bases and the V segment lost 0 bases, leaving 4 bases of the junction unmatched. This CDR3 is built from 14 residues. The germline V gene has CDR1 GTSNPN and CDR2 SVGIG (reference sequence). CDR3 bases: TGTGCCTGGAGTGTCAACGGACTAGCCTACGAGCAGTACTTC. Translated, it gives CAWSVNGLAYEQYF. Using reference TRBV30 and TRBJ2-7 for the parts outside the CDR3, the full variable domain is SQTIHQWPATLVQPVGSPLSLECTVEGTSNPNLYWYRQAAGRGLQLLFYSVGIGQISSEVPQNLSASRPQDRQFILSSKKLLLSDSGFYLCAWSVNGLAYEQYFGPGTRLTVT.

J is TRBJ1-2 and V is TRBV25-1; 9 nucleotides agree with TRBD1. J was trimmed by 5 bases and V by 1 base; bases with no gene match: 8. Germline values: CDR1 MGHDK, CDR2 SYGVNS. This CDR3 comprises 16 residues. The CDR3 region has the DNA TGTGCCAGCAGTGAATCCCCGGGACAGGGCCAATATGGCTACACCTTC. Residues: CASSESPGQGQYGYTF.

The chain employs TRBV10-3 and TRBJ2-5; D not resolved. The CDR3 has 11 amino acids. Trimming took off 6 bases at V and 4 bases at J, with 6 bases between the two ends. From germline, CDR1 is ENHRY and CDR2 SYGVKD. As DNA, the CDR3 is TGTGCCATCAGGGGCGGAGAGACCCAGTACTTC. Amino acid sequence: CAIRGGETQYF.

This clone was counted between two and nine times. The DNA of the CDR3 is TGTGCCAGCTGGCGGTATTCCACAGATACGCAGTATTTT. It encodes CASWRYSTDTQYF. The rearrangement uses TRBV27 and TRBJ2-3; D is undetermined. V was trimmed by 8 bases and J by 2 bases, leaving 11 bases between them. CDR3 length: 13 amino acids. Germline loops: CDR1 MNHEY, CDR2 SMNVEV (reference sequence).

This clone has only a few counts. This chain joins TRBV14 and TRBJ2-3, with unresolved D. The CDR3 covers 14 residues. Germline CDR1 is SGHDN and CDR2 is FVKESK. V was clipped by 1 base and J by 1 base, with 6 bases between them. The CDR3 bases are TGTGCCAGCAGCCAAGTCCAGGGCACAGATACGCAGTATTTT. This encodes CASSQVQGTDTQYF.

The chain employs TRBV29-1 and TRBJ2-3, with 7 bases lining up with TRBD2. There are 13 residues in the CDR3. V lost 4 bases to trimming and J lost 3 bases; unmatched junction nucleotides: 4. The V gene's germline CDR1 is SQVTM and CDR2 ANQGSEA. CDR3 in DNA: TGCAGCGTTGTTGCGGGAGTGACAGATACGCAGTATTTT. Its protein is CSVVAGVTDTQYF.

The V and J genes are TRBV7-8 and TRBJ2-1; TRBD2 agrees at 10 bases. Germline assignment: CDR1 SGHVS and CDR2 FQNEAQ. The CDR3 totals 16 residues. After removal of 5 bases from V and 6 bases from J, the junction contained 10 bases not matched to a gene. The CDR3: CASSPLAGVTPNEQFF. The CDR3 DNA is TGTGCCAGCAGCCCCCTAGCGGGAGTGACCCCCAATGAGCAGTTCTTC.

This clone was detected only a few times. J is TRBJ2-2 and V is TRBV30; no clear D. The CDR3 sequence is 15 residues long. Germline V gene sequence: CDR1 GTSNPN, CDR2 SVGIG (reference sequence). V was shortened by 0 bases and J by 1 base, with 9 bases between the two germline ends. The CDR3 coding sequence is TGTGCCTGGAGTGTACTGCGGCGGAACACCGGGGAGCTGTTTTTT. This encodes CAWSVLRRNTGELFF.

V usage is TRBV25-1 and J usage is TRBJ2-1; D uncertain. This CDR3 contains 14 residues. V lost 3 bases to trimming and J lost 4 bases, with 10 bases between them. CDR1 and CDR2 from the germline V gene are MGHDK and SYGVNS. The CDR3 DNA is TGTGCCAGCAGTGACAGTTATCGGTACAATGAGCAGTTCTTC. Translation: CASSDSYRYNEQFF.

This clone came up a few times. The chain carries TRBV15 and TRBJ2-7; TRBD1 matches 9 bases. J lost 2 bases, V lost 3 bases, and 8 bases had no gene match. CDR3 length: 16 amino acids. CDR1 LNHNV and CDR2 YYDKDF come from the germline V gene (reference sequence). The CDR3 reads CATSSLGTGSAYEQYF. The DNA for the CDR3 is TGTGCCACCAGCAGCCTCGGGACAGGGAGCGCCTACGAGCAGTACTTC.

This clone was seen more than once but under ten times. The chain joins TRBV30 to TRBJ1-1; 9 bases line up with TRBD1. There are 11 residues in the CDR3. The trim removed 5 bases at V and 10 bases at J, leaving 5 bases unmatched. CDR1 is GTSNPN and CDR2 is SVGIG in the germline V gene (reference sequence). CDR3 in DNA: TGTGCCTGGGGCCAGACAGGGGGAGCTTTCTTT. Protein product: CAWGQTGGAFF.